The 3 T cell receptor beta chains below all came from one sample that was sequenced in a study of blood T cell repertoires in COVID-19. Method: immunoSEQ multiplex PCR; TCRdb's copy keeps in-frame clones and lacks some. This table holds about 140,000 clones, approximately 84% found once. Sample: peripheral blood. These receptors originate from a human donor in a cohort sampled during active COVID-19.

The V call is TRBV7-9, the J call TRBJ1-3; D gene ambiguous. CDR1 is SEHNR, CDR2 FQNEAQ, per germline (reference sequence). With 5 bases removed from V and 0 bases from J, the gap between germline ends came to 11 bases. CDR3 size: 15 residues. CDR3 region: CASSASTVSGNTIYF. The CDR3 bases are TGTGCCAGCAGCGCCTCGACTGTCTCTGGAAACACCATATATTTT. Together with reference TRBV7-9 and TRBJ1-3, the CDR3 gives the full variable domain: DTGVSQNPRHKITKRGQNVTFRCDPISEHNRLYWYRQTLGQGPEFLTYFQNEAQLEKSRLLSDRFSAERPKGSFSTLEIQRTEQGDSAMYLCASSASTVSGNTIYFGEGSWLTVV.

The rearrangement uses TRBV3-1 (or the pseudogene TRBV3-2) and TRBJ1-6; 9 positions agree with TRBD1. Germline CDR1 and CDR2: LGHDT and YNNKEL (reference sequence). The CDR3 covers 17 residues. After removal of 4 bases from V and 7 bases from J, the junction contained 11 bases not matched to a gene. The chain's CDR3 is CASSPTPRGQGNSPLHF. Here the CDR3 DNA reads TGTGCCAGCAGCCCCACACCCCGAGGACAGGGGAATTCACCCCTCCACTTT.

The rearrangement joins TRBV4-2 to TRBJ2-5, with D perhaps TRBD2 (5 bases). The CDR3 contains 12 residues. The germline V gene has CDR1 LGHNA and CDR2 YNFKEQ. V lost 4 bases, J lost 4 bases, and 7 bases lay in between. The CDR3 DNA reads TGTGCCAGCAGCCTACGGGGAGAGACCCAGTACTTC. Translated: CASSLRGETQYF.